The TCR beta chain described here comes from a study of blood T cell repertoires in COVID-19. Assay used: immunoSEQ multiplex PCR; TCRdb lists only in-frame clones, some missing. The sample comprises fewer than 85,000 clones, 80% to 90% of which are singletons, and around 4.5% rests with the top ten. The CDR3 is made up of 18 amino acids. The trim removed 5 bases at V and 6 bases at J, leaving 18 bases unmatched. The germline V gene has CDR1 SGDLS and CDR2 YYNGEE. Sequencing used peripheral blood. The chain is built from TRBV9 and TRBJ2-5; 11 bases agree with TRBD1. The sequence derives from a man in his fifties with active COVID-19. CDR3: CASSPYLGTGGSMKTQYF. CDR3 in DNA: TGTGCCAGCAGTCCCTACCTCGGGACAGGGGGGAGTATGAAGACCCAGTACTTC.